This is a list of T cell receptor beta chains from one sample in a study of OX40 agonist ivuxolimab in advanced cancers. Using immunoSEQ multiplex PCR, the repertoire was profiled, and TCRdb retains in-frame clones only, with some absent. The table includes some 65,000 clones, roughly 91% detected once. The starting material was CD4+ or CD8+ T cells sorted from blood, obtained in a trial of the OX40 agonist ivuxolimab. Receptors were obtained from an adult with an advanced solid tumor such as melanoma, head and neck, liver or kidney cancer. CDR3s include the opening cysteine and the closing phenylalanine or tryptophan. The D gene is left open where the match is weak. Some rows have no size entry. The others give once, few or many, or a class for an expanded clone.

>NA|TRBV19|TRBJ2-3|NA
CASKDTPGGSTDTQYF
TGTGCCAGTAAAGACACTCCGGGGGGCTCCACAGATACGCAGTATTTT
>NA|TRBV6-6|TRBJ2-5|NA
CASSPTGTNQETQYF
TGTGCCAGCAGTCCCACAGGGACCAACCAAGAGACCCAGTACTTC
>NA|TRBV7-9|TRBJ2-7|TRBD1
CASSFQGQDRDNVQYF
TGTGCCAGCAGCTTCCAGGGCCAGGACAGGGATAATGTGCAGTACTTC
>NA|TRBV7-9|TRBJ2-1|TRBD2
CASDGERGSLNEQFF
TGTGCCAGCGACGGGGAGCGGGGGAGCCTCAATGAGCAGTTCTTC
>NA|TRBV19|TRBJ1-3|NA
CATSRAASPGNTIYF
TGTGCCACCTCCCGGGCCGCATCACCTGGAAACACCATATATTTT
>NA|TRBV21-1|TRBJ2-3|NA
CASSKPAGGDTQYF
TGTGCCAGCAGCAAACCAGCGGGGGGAGATACGCAGTATTTT
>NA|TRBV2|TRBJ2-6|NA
CASSETGSGANVLTF
TGTGCCAGCAGTGAGACAGGCTCTGGGGCCAACGTCCTGACTTTC
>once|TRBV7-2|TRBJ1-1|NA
CASSLAAGAGTEAFF
TGTGCCAGCAGCTTGGCCGCCGGGGCTGGCACTGAAGCTTTCTTT
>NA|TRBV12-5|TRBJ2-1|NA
CASGWASRGYEQFF
TGTGCTAGTGGTTGGGCTAGTAGAGGGTATGAGCAGTTCTTC
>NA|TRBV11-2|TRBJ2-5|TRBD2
CASSQGLAGETQYF
TGTGCCAGCAGCCAGGGACTAGCGGGGGAGACCCAGTACTTC
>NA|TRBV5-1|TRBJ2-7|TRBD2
CASSLGGDYSYEQYF
TGCGCCAGCAGCTTGGGTGGGGACTACTCCTACGAGCAGTACTTC
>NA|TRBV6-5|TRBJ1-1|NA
CASSSGTVNTEAFF
TGTGCCAGCAGTTCCGGGACGGTGAACACTGAAGCTTTCTTT
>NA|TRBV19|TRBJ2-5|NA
CASSIGGETQYF
TGTGCCAGTAGTATCGGCGGGGAGACCCAGTACTTC
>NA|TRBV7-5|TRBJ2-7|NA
CPGPRGSRYEQYF
TGCCCAGGTCCGCGGGGGTCGAGGTACGAGCAGTACTTC
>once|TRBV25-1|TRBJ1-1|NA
CASSVGVLVTEAFF
TGTGCCAGCAGCGTCGGGGTGTTGGTCACTGAAGCTTTCTTT
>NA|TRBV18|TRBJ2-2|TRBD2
CASSSPAGGPTGELFF
TGTGCCAGCTCGTCCCCAGCGGGGGGGCCCACCGGGGAGCTGTTTTTT
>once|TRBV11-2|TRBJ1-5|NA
CASSLFGRGGNQPQHF
TGTGCCAGCAGCTTATTTGGGAGGGGTGGCAATCAGCCCCAGCATTTT
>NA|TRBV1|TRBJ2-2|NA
CTSRRLAGVITGELFF
TGCACCAGCAGGCGACTAGCGGGGGTTATCACCGGGGAGCTGTTTTTT
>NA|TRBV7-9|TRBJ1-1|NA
CASSFEGGEAFF
TGTGCCAGCAGCTTCGAAGGGGGTGAAGCTTTCTTT
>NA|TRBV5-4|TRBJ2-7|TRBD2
CASSLGLAGIYEQYF
TGTGCCAGCAGCTTGGGACTAGCGGGAATCTACGAGCAGTACTTC